Listed below are T cell receptor beta chains from one sample, sequenced in a study of circulating and synovial CD4+ cells in juvenile arthritis. Generated by immunoSEQ multiplex PCR, the TCRdb table keeps only in-frame clones and is missing some. The data show more than 30,000 clones, with just under 95% seen just once and 2.5% to 3% held by the top ten. The sequencing input was CD4+ T cells from blood. The receptor source for this set is a human donor with juvenile idiopathic arthritis. Both conserved end residues are part of each CDR3. D genes are given only for firm matches. Size is stated for part of the rows, as once, few or many counts, or as a class when the clone is expanded.

CASSLGGTSGTDTQYF,TGTGCCAGCAGTTTGGGAGGGACTAGCGGAACAGATACGCAGTATTTT,TRBJ2-3,TRBD2,.,TRBV6-5
CASSPPTAGETQYF,TGTGCCAGCTCACCACCCACGGCAGGCGAGACCCAGTACTTC,TRBJ2-5,.,once,TRBV18
CASSQLGLGGYNEQFF,TGCGCCAGCAGCCAACTAGGACTAGGGGGCTACAATGAGCAGTTCTTC,TRBJ2-1,.,.,TRBV4-1
CASSLLQGSHRGYSYGYTF,TGTGCCAGCAGTTTGCTTCAGGGCTCTCACAGGGGGTATAGCTATGGCTACACCTTC,TRBJ1-2,TRBD1,.,TRBV28
CASSWGGASPKNIQYF,TGTGCCAGCAGCTGGGGGGGGGCTAGCCCCAAAAACATTCAGTACTTC,TRBJ2-4,.,.,TRBV5-4
CASSRLGDYGYTF,TGTGCCAGCAGCCGACTGGGTGATTATGGCTACACCTTC,TRBJ1-2,.,.,TRBV7-9
CASSFPRGVWETQYF,TGTGCCAGCAGCTTCCCCAGAGGCGTATGGGAGACCCAGTACTTC,TRBJ2-5,.,.,TRBV7-9
CASSSPLGSQFF,TGCGCCAGCAGCTCCCCTCTAGGATCACAGTTCTTC,TRBJ2-1,.,once,TRBV4-1
CASSFPTKGGNQPQHF,TGTGCCAGCAGTTTCCCTACGAAAGGAGGCAATCAGCCCCAGCATTTT,TRBJ1-5,.,.,TRBV28
CASTQGGGDPSYEQYF,TGCGCCAGCACCCAAGGGGGAGGGGACCCTTCCTACGAGCAGTACTTC,TRBJ2-7,.,.,TRBV5-1
CASSSQGSWATNEKLFF,TGCGCCAGCAGCTCTCAAGGGAGTTGGGCAACTAATGAAAAACTGTTTTTT,TRBJ1-4,.,.,TRBV5-1
CSVETGPLGTQYF,TGCAGCGTGGAGACAGGCCCCCTAGGGACCCAGTACTTC,TRBJ2-5,.,.,TRBV29-1
CASSLEQGSEQYF,TGTGCCAGCAGCTTAGAACAGGGAAGCGAGCAGTACTTC,TRBJ2-7,.,.,TRBV7-9
CASSQRQGAEKLFF,TGTGCCAGCAGCCAAAGACAGGGGGCTGAAAAACTGTTTTTT,TRBJ1-4,TRBD1,.,TRBV7-9
CAWSVGVIRSNQPQHF,TGTGCCTGGAGTGTAGGGGTAATTCGGAGCAATCAGCCCCAGCATTTT,TRBJ1-5,.,.,TRBV30
CATSSLGTVFSYEQYF,TGTGCCACCAGCAGCCTCGGGACAGTTTTTTCCTACGAGCAGTACTTC,TRBJ2-7,TRBD1,.,TRBV15
CASSSGEGVFF,TGTGCCAGTAGTAGCGGGGAAGGGGTGTTTTTT,TRBJ1-4,.,few,TRBV19
CASRNGVLLYF,TGTGCCAGCCGAAACGGAGTCCTTCTGTACTTC,TRBJ2-5,.,.,TRBV19
CASSESLAGHQYNEQFF,TGTGCCAGCAGTGAATCCCTAGCGGGACACCAATACAATGAGCAGTTCTTC,TRBJ2-1,TRBD2,.,TRBV25-1
CAWSVRRQGAYYGYTF,TGTGCCTGGAGTGTAAGACGACAGGGGGCCTACTATGGCTACACCTTC,TRBJ1-2,TRBD1,.,TRBV30
CASSPGQGAGGAFF,TGTGCCAGCTCACCCGGACAGGGGGCCGGGGGGGCTTTCTTT,TRBJ1-1,TRBD1,.,TRBV18
CASSSSGSKADTQYF,TGTGCCAGCAGCTCTAGCGGGAGTAAGGCAGATACGCAGTATTTT,TRBJ2-3,TRBD2,.,TRBV5-4
CASRGGGPSTDTQYF,TGCGCCAGCAGGGGAGGCGGACCTAGCACAGATACGCAGTATTTT,TRBJ2-3,.,.,TRBV5-1
CASSERGGSTDTQYF,TGTGCCAGCAGTGAACGAGGCGGTAGCACAGATACGCAGTATTTT,TRBJ2-3,.,.,TRBV6-1
CASTTSSGRTYEQYF,TGTGCCAGCACCACCTCAAGCGGGAGGACCTACGAGCAGTACTTC,TRBJ2-7,TRBD2,.,TRBV28
CASSEEKGQGRKFF,TGTGCCAGCAGTGAAGAAAAAGGTCAGGGTCGGAAGTTCTTC,TRBJ2-1,.,.,TRBV2
CASSRGQGNTEAFF,TGTGCCAGTAGTAGAGGACAGGGGAACACTGAAGCTTTCTTT,TRBJ1-1,TRBD1,.,TRBV19
CASNKQGSYEQYF,TGTGCCAGCAACAAACAGGGTTCCTACGAGCAGTACTTC,TRBJ2-7,.,.,TRBV25-1
CASSFSETQYF,TGTGCCAGCAGCTTCTCCGAGACCCAGTACTTC,TRBJ2-5,.,.,TRBV5-6
CASSQIRRTRVGFDTQYF,TGTGCCAGCAGCCAAATTCGGAGGACTAGGGTAGGCTTCGATACGCAGTATTTT,TRBJ2-3,TRBD2,.,TRBV14
CASSDPAGGFYEQYF,TGTGCCAGCAGTGACCCTGCGGGGGGATTTTACGAGCAGTACTTC,TRBJ2-7,TRBD2,.,TRBV2
CASRHRLAASTDTQYF,TGTGCCAGCAGACATAGACTAGCGGCTAGCACAGATACGCAGTATTTT,TRBJ2-3,TRBD2,.,TRBV6-6
CASSQGAGLGDTIYF,TGCGCCAGCAGCCAAGGTGCAGGGCTTGGAGACACCATATATTTT,TRBJ1-3,.,.,TRBV4-1
CASSDQGGGTEAFF,TGCGCCAGCAGCGACCAGGGGGGTGGCACTGAAGCTTTCTTT,TRBJ1-1,TRBD1,.,TRBV5-1
CASSLLLSGTGVNGYTF,TGCGCCAGCAGCTTGCTCCTCTCCGGGACAGGGGTGAATGGCTACACCTTC,TRBJ1-2,TRBD1,.,TRBV5-1
CAWKPHRLAVYEQYF,TGTGCCTGGAAACCGCACCGACTAGCGGTCTACGAGCAGTACTTC,TRBJ2-7,TRBD2,once,TRBV30
CASSAPGQGLYEQYF,TGTGCCAGCAGTGCCCCGGGACAGGGGCTCTACGAGCAGTACTTC,TRBJ2-7,TRBD1,.,TRBV28
CASSLRQVGMNTEAFF,TGTGCCAGCAGCTTAAGACAGGTCGGCATGAACACTGAAGCTTTCTTT,TRBJ1-1,.,.,TRBV5-5
CASSAKVVGRSYNEQFF,TGTGCCAGCAGCGCAAAGGTAGTTGGGAGGTCCTACAATGAGCAGTTCTTC,TRBJ2-1,.,.,TRBV9
CASSLATGPGDEQYF,TGCGCCAGCAGCTTGGCTACAGGCCCTGGGGACGAGCAGTACTTC,TRBJ2-7,.,.,TRBV5-1
CSVFEEAPWAGANVLTF,TGCAGCGTTTTCGAAGAGGCCCCCTGGGCTGGGGCCAACGTCCTGACTTTC,TRBJ2-6,.,.,TRBV29-1
CASSPVTGDSSYEQYF,TGTGCCAGCTCACCGGTCACCGGGGATAGCTCCTACGAGCAGTACTTC,TRBJ2-7,.,.,TRBV18
CASRLAGGPMTQYF,TGTGCCAGCAGGCTAGCGGGAGGCCCGATGACCCAGTACTTC,TRBJ2-5,TRBD2,once,TRBV5-4
CASSQSPLAGTDTQYF,TGTGCCAGCAGCCAGTCTCCCCTAGCGGGCACAGATACGCAGTATTTT,TRBJ2-3,TRBD2,once,TRBV4-2
CASSQLAVHNEQFF,TGTGCCAGCAGCCAACTAGCGGTTCACAATGAGCAGTTCTTC,TRBJ2-1,TRBD2,.,TRBV5-4
CASSPQQQGDEQYF,TGTGCCAGCTCACCGCAGCAACAGGGGGACGAGCAGTACTTC,TRBJ2-7,TRBD1,.,TRBV18
CASSPGLAGEAEQFF,TGCGCCAGCAGCCCGGGACTAGCGGGAGAGGCTGAGCAGTTCTTC,TRBJ2-1,TRBD2,.,TRBV5-1
CASSYSRGAPDQPQHF,TGTGCCAGCAGTTACTCTCGGGGGGCTCCCGATCAGCCCCAGCATTTT,TRBJ1-5,.,.,TRBV6-6
CASSSTGRYGYTF,TGTGCCAGCAGCTCCACAGGGCGGTATGGCTACACCTTC,TRBJ1-2,.,.,TRBV11-2
CASSFPTGTDTDTQYF,TGTGCCAGCAGCTTCCCCACCGGGACAGACACAGATACGCAGTATTTT,TRBJ2-3,TRBD1,.,TRBV11-1
CASSEALLGGAKNIQYF,TGTGCCAGCAGTGAAGCGCTTCTGGGGGGAGCCAAAAACATTCAGTACTTC,TRBJ2-4,.,.,TRBV6-1
CASSRGYEQYF,TGTGCCAGCAGTAGAGGGTACGAGCAGTACTTC,TRBJ2-7,.,.,TRBV7-9